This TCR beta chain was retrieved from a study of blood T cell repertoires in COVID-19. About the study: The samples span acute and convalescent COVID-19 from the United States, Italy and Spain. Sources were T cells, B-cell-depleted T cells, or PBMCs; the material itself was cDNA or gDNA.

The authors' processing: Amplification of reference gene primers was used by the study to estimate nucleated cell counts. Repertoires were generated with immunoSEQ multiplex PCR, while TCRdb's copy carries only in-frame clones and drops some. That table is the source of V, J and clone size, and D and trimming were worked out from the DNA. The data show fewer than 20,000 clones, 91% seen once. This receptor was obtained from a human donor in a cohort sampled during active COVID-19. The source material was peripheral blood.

The CDR3 region is CASSRLGQGRGSTQYF. The DNA for the CDR3 is TGCGCCAGCAGCCGATTAGGACAGGGACGCGGTTCTACGCAGTATTTT. The chain links TRBV5-1 to TRBJ2-3, with TRBD1 identical over 8 bases. CDR3 length: 16 amino acids. The germline CDR1 and CDR2 sequences are SGHRS and YFSETQ. The junction had 15 bases not matched to a gene; V was cut back by 4 bases and J by 8 bases.